The next 31 T cell receptor beta chains were all read from a single sample in a study of control samples from healthy donors and cancer patients. Assay: immunoSEQ multiplex PCR; the TCRdb copy retains only in-frame clones and omits some. Of some 200,000 clones detected, roughly 89% appear once; the ten largest clones hold around 1.5%. Sequencing used blood. The receptor set was obtained from a woman aged 25-40 years in good health.

The rearrangement joins TRBV7-2 to TRBJ2-7, with 12 bases matching TRBD2. In germline, CDR1 is SGHTA, CDR2 FQGNSA. V lost 3 bases and J lost 0; bases outside the gene matches: 3. There are 16 residues in the CDR3. In DNA, the CDR3 is TGTGCCAGCAGCTTCGGACTAGCGGGGACCTCCTACGAGCAGTACTTC. Its protein product is CASSFGLAGTSYEQYF. Looking up the rest from reference TRBV7-2 and TRBJ2-7 gives the full variable domain: GAGVSQSPSNKVTEKGKDVELRCDPISGHTALYWYRQSLGQGLEFLIYFQGNSAPDKSGLPSDRFSAERTGGSVSTLTIQRTQQEDSAVYLCASSFGLAGTSYEQYFGPGTRLTVT.

The chain combines TRBV6-1 with TRBJ2-7; a possible D gene is TRBD1 (6 bases). Germline-derived CDR1 and CDR2 are MNHNS and SASEGT. The CDR3 covers 13 residues. V shed 3 bases and J shed 7 bases, with 13 bases lying between them. Written as DNA, the CDR3 is TGTGCCAGCAGTGACAGGGGCATAGGGGAGCAGTACTTC. Translating it yields CASSDRGIGEQYF.

The chain recombines TRBV7-9 with TRBJ1-3; no clear D gene. Germline CDR1 and CDR2: SEHNR and FQNEAQ (reference sequence). V lost 6 bases and J lost 0, with 6 bases in between. CDR3 length: 13 residues. The CDR3 here is CASSRISGNTIYF. CDR3 coding DNA: TGTGCCAGCAGTAGGATCTCTGGAAACACCATATATTTT.

The chain uses TRBV7-9 and TRBJ1-5, with 8 bases aligning to TRBD1. Unmatched junction bases numbered 3, after V lost 5 bases and J lost 3 bases. The CDR3 runs 14 residues. Per germline, CDR1 SEHNR and CDR2 FQNEAQ (reference sequence). The DNA of the CDR3 is TGTGCCAGCAGCCGGACAGGGCCCAATCAGCCCCAGCATTTT. Amino acids: CASSRTGPNQPQHF. The full variable domain, with the rest looked up from reference TRBV7-9 and TRBJ1-5, is DTGVSQNPRHKITKRGQNVTFRCDPISEHNRLYWYRQTLGQGPEFLTYFQNEAQLEKSRLLSDRFSAERPKGSFSTLEIQRTEQGDSAMYLCASSRTGPNQPQHFGDGTRLSIL.

V usage is TRBV6-5 and J usage is TRBJ1-6; 10 nucleotides align to TRBD1. Germline V gene sequence: CDR1 MNHEY, CDR2 SVGAGI. The junction had 4 bases not matched to a gene; V was cut back by 10 bases and J by 4 bases. The CDR3 length is 14 residues. CDR3 sequence: CAIEGQGYNSPLHF. CDR3 nucleotides: TGTGCCATCGAGGGACAGGGGTATAATTCACCCCTCCACTTT.

The chain couples TRBV11-1 to TRBJ2-3, with D possibly matching TRBD1 (6 bases). From germline, CDR1 is SGHAT and CDR2 FQDESV (reference sequence). V was clipped by 2 bases and J by 2 bases, with 11 bases between them. There are 15 residues in the CDR3. The CDR3 region is CASSLWNRDTDTQYF. In DNA form, the CDR3 reads TGTGCCAGCAGCTTATGGAACAGGGACACAGATACGCAGTATTTT.

The chain carries TRBV5-1 and TRBJ2-7; TRBD2 matches at 9 bases. Germline CDR1 reads SGHRS; CDR2 reads YFSETQ. Trimming cost V 0 bases and J 4 bases; bases outside gene matches: 2. The CDR3 runs 14 residues. The CDR3 bases are TGCGCCAGCAGCTTGGCTAGCGGGGTTTACGAGCAGTACTTC. Encoded protein: CASSLASGVYEQYF.

The V call is TRBV24-1, the J call TRBJ1-1; D not certain. Germline V CDR1 and CDR2: KGHDR, SFDVKD. The V end lost 2 bases, the J end lost 4 bases, and 7 bases lay between the germline ends. The CDR3 has 13 amino acids. CDR3 bases: TGTGCCACCAGTGATTCGGGAATCACTGAAGCTTTCTTT. Protein product: CATSDSGITEAFF.

The V gene is TRBV6-2 or TRBV6-3, the J gene TRBJ1-5, with unresolved D. Trimming took off 2 bases at V and 4 bases at J, with 6 bases between the two ends. CDR1 MNHEY and CDR2 SVGEGT come from the germline V gene. The CDR3 consists of 13 residues. CDR3 DNA sequence: TGTGCCAGCAGTTACGGTGTGAATCAGCCCCAGCATTTT. The encoded protein is CASSYGVNQPQHF.

The rearrangement uses TRBV10-3 and TRBJ1-1; D not certain. CDR1 is ENHRY, CDR2 SYGVKD, per germline. V dropped 6 bases and J dropped 0 bases, with 8 bases sitting between them. This CDR3 has 13 amino acids. The CDR3 DNA reads TGTGCCATCAGCGCACATTTGAACACTGAAGCTTTCTTT. Translation: CAISAHLNTEAFF.

V and J are TRBV2 and TRBJ1-6, with TRBD1 as a possible D gene (5 bases). Germline loops: CDR1 SNHLY, CDR2 FYNNEI. The CDR3 is 13 amino acids. The V end lost 7 bases, the J end lost 10 bases, and 14 bases lay between the germline ends. CDR3 nucleotide sequence: TGTGCCAGCACCCCGACAGTAACCTCACCCCTCCACTTT. Protein sequence: CASTPTVTSPLHF.

This clone was seen just once. The chain couples TRBV28 to TRBJ1-4; D may be TRBD1 (6 bases). V shed 8 bases and J shed 8 bases, with 15 bases lying between them. The CDR3 is 13 residues long. Per the germline V gene, CDR1 is MDHEN and CDR2 is SYDVKM. The CDR3 region has the DNA TGTGCCAGCTCGACAGGCCCTCCGGAAAAACTGTTTTTT. It is translated as CASSTGPPEKLFF.

The chain joins TRBV4-1 to TRBJ2-7, with TRBD2 matching 7 bases. Germline CDR1 reads MGHRA; CDR2 reads YSYEKL. This CDR3 has 14 residues. Trimming took 3 bases from V and 7 from J; bases not matched to a gene: 9. For the CDR3, the DNA is TGCGCCAGCAGCCAGCCGGGACGGGGGGTTGAGCAGTACTTC. As protein: CASSQPGRGVEQYF.

The chain recombines TRBV18 with TRBJ1-1, with 7 nucleotides matching TRBD1. CDR3 length: 14 residues. With V trimmed by 4 bases and J by 1 base, 3 bases remained unmatched. Germline-derived CDR1 and CDR2 are KGHSH and LQKENI. The CDR3: CASSRDSGNTEAFF. The CDR3 coding sequence is TGTGCCAGCTCACGGGACAGCGGGAACACTGAAGCTTTCTTT.

J is TRBJ2-1 and V is TRBV14; no firm D call. Germline CDR1 reads SGHDN; CDR2 reads FVKESK. Trimming stripped 2 bases from V and 1 base from J, with 3 bases between. The CDR3 loop spans 13 amino acids. CDR3 in DNA: TGTGCCAGCAGCCAACAGTCCTACAATGAGCAGTTCTTC. Translating gives CASSQQSYNEQFF.

The chain employs TRBV7-2 and TRBJ1-5, with D possibly TRBD1 on 5 matching bases. Germline CDR1 SGHTA, CDR2 FQGNSA. This CDR3 is 15 amino acids long. Trimming cost V 3 bases and J 3 bases, with 12 bases left between them. The CDR3 is CASSFSGRYNQPQHF. Here the CDR3 DNA reads TGTGCCAGCAGCTTTTCGGGACGGTACAATCAGCCCCAGCATTTT.

V and J are TRBV4-1 and TRBJ2-5; perhaps TRBD2 as D (5 bases). Trimming pared 1 base from V and 1 base from J, leaving 7 bases between. Germline V gives CDR1 MGHRA, CDR2 YSYEKL. CDR3 length: 14 amino acids. The CDR3 nucleotides are TGCGCCAGCAGCCAAGGGCGGGCCCAAGAGACCCAGTACTTC. The encoded protein is CASSQGRAQETQYF.

This clone was detected only once. This specimen includes other DNA sequences encoding the same CDR3. The CDR3 DNA reads TGTGCCAGCTCACCACAAGGCACTGAAGCTTTCTTT. This gives the protein CASSPQGTEAFF. This sequence joins TRBV18 and TRBJ1-1, with D hard to call. Germline assignment: CDR1 KGHSH and CDR2 LQKENI. Trimming pared 1 base from V and 4 bases from J, leaving 4 bases between. This CDR3 is 12 amino acids long.

The chain carries TRBV6-2 or TRBV6-3 and TRBJ2-1, with TRBD2 matching 8 bases. Germline CDR1 reads MNHEY; CDR2 reads SVGEGT. The CDR3 is 15 amino acids. V was clipped by 6 bases and J by 1 base; unmatched bases: 5. The CDR3 nucleotides read TGTGCCAGCAGCCTGACGGGGGGGTCCTACAATGAGCAGTTCTTC. Translation gives CASSLTGGSYNEQFF.

This chain connects TRBV5-8 to TRBJ1-1, with 12 bases that match TRBD1. CDR1 is SGHTS, CDR2 YDEGEE, per germline. V gave up 5 bases and J gave up 1 base; unmatched junction bases: 9. The CDR3 runs 17 residues. As DNA, the CDR3 is TGTGCCAGCAGGATGGGACAGGGGGCGACCCAGAACACTGAAGCTTTCTTT. This codes for CASRMGQGATQNTEAFF.

This clone is a singleton in its sample. The chain recombines TRBV21-1 with TRBJ2-3; the DNA was not compared with TRBD2, the D call given in the table. TRBV21-1 is noted as a pseudogene. This CDR3 has 14 residues. The CDR3 coding sequence is TGTGCCAGCAGCACTAGCGGGAGCACAGATACGCAGTATTTT. Protein sequence: CASSTSGSTDTQYF.

The chain combines TRBV25-1 with TRBJ1-1, with D unclear. Per the germline V gene, CDR1 is MGHDK and CDR2 is SYGVNS. The CDR3 totals 11 residues. V was pared by 9 bases and J by 4 bases, with 9 bases between. The CDR3 reads CASWSLTEAFF. Written as DNA, the CDR3 is TGTGCCAGTTGGTCCCTCACTGAAGCTTTCTTT. The whole variable domain, remainder taken from reference TRBV25-1 and TRBJ1-1, is EADIYQTPRYLVIGTGKKITLECSQTMGHDKMYWYQQDPGMELHLIHYSYGVNSTEKGDLSSESTVSRIRTEHFPLTLESARPSHTSQYLCASWSLTEAFFGQGTRLTVV.

The chain couples TRBV19 to TRBJ1-5; TRBD1 matches 10 bases. The CDR3 extends over 16 amino acids. Germline values: CDR1 LNHDA, CDR2 SQIVND (reference sequence). Trimming at V came to 4 bases and at J to 4 bases, leaving 7 bases not matched to a gene. CDR3 coding DNA: TGTGCCAGTAGTACGGGACAGGGGTGGGCAAATCAGCCCCAGCATTTT. This sequence encodes CASSTGQGWANQPQHF.

The chain carries TRBV24-1 and TRBJ2-5, with D possibly matching TRBD2 (5 bases). The CDR3 contains 13 residues. The V gene's germline CDR1 is KGHDR and CDR2 SFDVKD. Trimming cost V 4 bases and J 5 bases, with 10 bases left between them. The CDR3 here is CATSEGSGETQYF. CDR3 DNA: TGTGCCACCAGTGAGGGGTCGGGGGAGACCCAGTACTTC.

The DNA of the CDR3 is TGTGCCAGCTCACCTCGAGGGTTGGATTCACCCCTCCACTTT. Protein product: CASSPRGLDSPLHF. The genes are TRBV18 and TRBJ1-6; D call uncertain. CDR1 KGHSH and CDR2 LQKENI come from the germline V gene. The CDR3 loop spans 14 amino acids. V was shortened by 3 bases and J by 8 bases, with 11 bases between the two germline ends.

This clone has more than one count but fewer than ten. The chain has TRBV9 and TRBJ2-1; possible D gene TRBD1, 5 bases. Deletions cut 0 bases from V and 5 bases from J, with 12 bases between. From germline, CDR1 is SGDLS and CDR2 YYNGEE. The CDR3 contains 15 residues. In DNA, the CDR3 is TGTGCCAGCAGCGTAGAGGGGTTCCCTGACAATGAGCAGTTCTTC. It is translated as CASSVEGFPDNEQFF.

V gene TRBV6-5 combines with J gene TRBJ2-7; 12 nucleotides match TRBD1. CDR3 length: 15 residues. Losses at the gene ends were 6 bases for V and 5 bases for J; bases not matched to a gene: 8. CDR1 is MNHEY, CDR2 SVGAGI, per germline. The CDR3 is CASRGLGTGGHEQYF. In nucleotides, the CDR3 is TGTGCCAGCAGGGGGTTGGGGACAGGGGGCCACGAGCAGTACTTC.

The J gene is TRBJ2-1, the V gene TRBV12-5; D is perhaps TRBD1 or TRBD2 (5 bases each). The CDR3 consists of 12 residues. V was shortened by 1 base and J by 10 bases, with 8 bases between the two germline ends. Germline V gene lookup returns CDR1 LGHNT and CDR2 FRNRAP. For the CDR3, the DNA is TGTGCTAGTGGTTTGGGGGGCGGGGAGCAGTTCTTC. Amino acid sequence: CASGLGGGEQFF.

This chain uses TRBV9 with TRBJ2-5; D call uncertain. Germline lookup yields CDR1 SGDLS and CDR2 YYNGEE. This CDR3 contains 14 residues. Trimming cost V 0 bases and J 1 base, with 7 bases left between them. The DNA for the CDR3 is TGTGCCAGCAGCGTAGGGAACCTCCAAGAGACCCAGTACTTC. It codes for CASSVGNLQETQYF. The full variable domain, rest sourced from reference TRBV9 and TRBJ2-5, is DSGVTQTPKHLITATGQRVTLRCSPRSGDLSVYWYQQSLDQGLQFLIQYYNGEERAKGNILERFSAQQFPDLHSELNLSSLELGDSALYFCASSVGNLQETQYFGPGTRLLVL.

This clone was found once. The chain combines TRBV7-8 with TRBJ1-1; the match to TRBD1 covers 8 bases. The germline V gene encodes CDR1 SGHVS and CDR2 FQNEAQ. CDR3 length equals 14 residues. V shed 5 bases and J 5 bases; nucleotides not matched to a gene: 7. The CDR3 DNA is TGTGCCAGCAGCATCTCAGGGGGCCGGACTGAAGCTTTCTTT. Translating it yields CASSISGGRTEAFF.

V usage is TRBV28 and J usage is TRBJ2-7; tentatively, D is TRBD2 (6 bases). This CDR3 comprises 18 residues. V lost 3 bases and J 0 bases, leaving 21 bases between the germline ends. Germline V gene sequence: CDR1 MDHEN, CDR2 SYDVKM. In DNA form, the CDR3 reads TGTGCCAGCAGTTTCGGGGGAATGGAAGTTCCCGACTCCTACGAGCAGTACTTC. This translates into CASSFGGMEVPDSYEQYF.